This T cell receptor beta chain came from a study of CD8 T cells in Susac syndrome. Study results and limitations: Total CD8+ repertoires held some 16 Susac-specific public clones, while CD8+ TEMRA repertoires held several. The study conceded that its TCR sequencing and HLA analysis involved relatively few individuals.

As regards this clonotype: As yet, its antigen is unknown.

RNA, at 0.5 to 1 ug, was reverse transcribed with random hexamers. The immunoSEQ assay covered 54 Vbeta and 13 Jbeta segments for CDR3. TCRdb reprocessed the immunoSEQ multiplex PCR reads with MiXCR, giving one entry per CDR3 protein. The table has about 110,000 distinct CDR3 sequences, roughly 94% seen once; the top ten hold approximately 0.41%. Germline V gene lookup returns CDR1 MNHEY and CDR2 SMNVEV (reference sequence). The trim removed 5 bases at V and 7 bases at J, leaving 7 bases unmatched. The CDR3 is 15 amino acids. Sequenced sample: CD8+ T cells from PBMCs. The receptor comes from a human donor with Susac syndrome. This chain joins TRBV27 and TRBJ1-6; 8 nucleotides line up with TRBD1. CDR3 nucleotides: TGTGCCAGCAGTCTCCTTTGGACAGGGAATTCACCCCTCCACTTT. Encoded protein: CASSLLWTGNSPLHF.